This T cell receptor (beta chain) was recorded in a study of OX40 agonist ivuxolimab in advanced cancers. Findings and caveats of the study: Compared with CD4+, CD8+ T cells on average had more expanded clones.

Germline CDR1 is MNHEY and CDR2 is SVGAGI. Trimming took off 6 bases at V and 4 bases at J, with 5 bases between the two ends. The CDR3 runs 11 residues. Comment on this clone: The antigen remains undetermined.

Produced via immunoSEQ multiplex PCR; TCRdb's table is partial and in-frame only. This table has around 72,000 clones, around 81% appearing once. The J gene is TRBJ2-3, the V gene TRBV6-5, with D maybe TRBD2 (5 bases). Sample: CD4+ or CD8+ T cells sorted from blood, taken in a trial of the OX40 agonist ivuxolimab. This receptor was obtained from an adult with an advanced solid tumor such as melanoma, head and neck, liver or kidney cancer. The CDR3 DNA reads as TGTGCCAGCAGGAGGGCAGATACGCAGTATTTT. It specifies CASRRADTQYF.